This T cell receptor beta chain was sequenced in a study of shared clonotypes between healthy human individuals. In the authors' workflow: ImmunoSEQ sequences covered only the junction and lacked quality scores; filtering therefore differed. Sequenced by immunoSEQ multiplex PCR; TCRdb stores in-frame clones only, minus some. D and trimming come from the DNA, and the V and J calls and clone size come from that table. The sample gives over 1.5 million clones, 98% of which show up once; roughly 0.45% is in the top ten. Sequenced material: naive CD4+ T cells sorted from blood. The subset: CD45RA+ positively selected. The TCR comes from a man younger than 40 in good health.

CDR3: CASSNQGLAGDEQYF. Here the CDR3 DNA reads TGTGCCAGCAGCAACCAAGGACTAGCGGGGGACGAGCAGTACTTC. V is TRBV7-8 and J is TRBJ2-7, with TRBD2 identical over 13 bases. The CDR3 contains 15 residues. The V and J ends lost 5 bases and 5 bases, in that order; junction bases with no gene match: 6. Per germline, CDR1 SGHVS and CDR2 FQNEAQ.